This T cell receptor (beta chain) appears in the sequencing data of a study of blood T cell repertoires in COVID-19. Study background: The study drew acute and convalescent COVID-19 samples from the United States, Italy and Spain. The cDNA or gDNA used as material had been derived from T cells, B-cell-depleted T cells, or PBMCs.

The V segment lost 3 bases and the J segment 0 bases; nucleotides outside the gene matches: 3. This CDR3 has 16 residues. Germline-derived CDR1 and CDR2 are LNHDA and SQIVND (reference sequence). TCRdb's copy holds only in-frame clones and misses some; the assay was immunoSEQ multiplex PCR. The data contain approximately 260,000 clones, approximately 85% of them singletons. The genes are TRBV19 and TRBJ2-3; 10 bases match TRBD2. The receptor's source is a woman between 65 and 79 years old with acute or convalescent COVID-19. Sequenced input: peripheral blood. CDR3 sequence reads: CASSIVAGGSTDTQYF. DNA for the CDR3: TGTGCCAGTAGTATTGTAGCGGGGGGTAGCACAGATACGCAGTATTTT.